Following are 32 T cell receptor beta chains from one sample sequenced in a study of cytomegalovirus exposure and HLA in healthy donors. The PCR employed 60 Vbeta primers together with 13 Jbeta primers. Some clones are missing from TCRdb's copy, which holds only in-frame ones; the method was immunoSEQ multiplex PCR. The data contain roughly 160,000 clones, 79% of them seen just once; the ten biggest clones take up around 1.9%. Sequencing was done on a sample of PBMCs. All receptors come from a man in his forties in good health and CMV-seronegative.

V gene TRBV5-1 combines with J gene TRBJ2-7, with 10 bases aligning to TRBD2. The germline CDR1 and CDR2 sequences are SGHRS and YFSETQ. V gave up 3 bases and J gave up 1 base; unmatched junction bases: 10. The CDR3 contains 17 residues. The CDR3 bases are TGCGCCAGCAGCTCAACTGAAAGCGGGAGGGTTTCCTACGAGCAGTACTTC. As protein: CASSSTESGRVSYEQYF.

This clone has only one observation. Here the CDR3 DNA reads TGCGCCAGCAGCTTGGATGAGGGAGGGACTGGCTACACCTTC. Amino acid sequence: CASSLDEGGTGYTF. V is TRBV5-1 and J is TRBJ1-2; D is possibly TRBD1 (5 bases). Trimming pared 0 bases from V and 7 bases from J, leaving 13 bases between. The germline gives CDR1 SGHRS, CDR2 YFSETQ. This CDR3 is built from 14 residues.

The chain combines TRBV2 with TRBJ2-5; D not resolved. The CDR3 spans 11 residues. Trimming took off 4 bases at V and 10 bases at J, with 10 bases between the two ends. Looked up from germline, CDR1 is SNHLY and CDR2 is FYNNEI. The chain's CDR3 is CASSVRHDQYF. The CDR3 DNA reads TGTGCCAGCAGTGTGAGACACGACCAGTACTTC.

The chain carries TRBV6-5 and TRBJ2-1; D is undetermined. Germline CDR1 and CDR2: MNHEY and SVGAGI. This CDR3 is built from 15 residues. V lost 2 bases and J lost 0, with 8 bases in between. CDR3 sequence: CASSYVISSYNEQFF. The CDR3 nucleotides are TGTGCCAGCAGTTACGTGATCAGCTCCTACAATGAGCAGTTCTTC.

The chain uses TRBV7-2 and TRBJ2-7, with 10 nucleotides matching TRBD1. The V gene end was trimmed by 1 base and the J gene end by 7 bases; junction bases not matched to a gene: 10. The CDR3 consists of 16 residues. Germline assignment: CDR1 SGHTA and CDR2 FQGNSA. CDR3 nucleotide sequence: TGTGCCAGCAGCTTAGGGTTTGGGACAGGGGTCAAAGAGCAGTACTTC. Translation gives CASSLGFGTGVKEQYF.

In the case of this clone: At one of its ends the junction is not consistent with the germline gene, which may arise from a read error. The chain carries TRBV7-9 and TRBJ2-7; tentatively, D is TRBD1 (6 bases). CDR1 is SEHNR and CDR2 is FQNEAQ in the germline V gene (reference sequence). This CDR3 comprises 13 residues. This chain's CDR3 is CSSSTQGREEQYF. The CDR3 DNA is TGTTCCAGCAGCACACAGGGAAGGGAAGAGCAGTACTTC. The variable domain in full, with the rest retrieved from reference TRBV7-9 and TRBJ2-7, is DTGVSQNPRHKITKRGQNVTFRCDPISEHNRLYWYRQTLGQGPEFLTYFQNEAQLEKSRLLSDRFSAERPKGSFSTLEIQRTEQGDSAMYLCSSSTQGREEQYFGPGTRLTVT.

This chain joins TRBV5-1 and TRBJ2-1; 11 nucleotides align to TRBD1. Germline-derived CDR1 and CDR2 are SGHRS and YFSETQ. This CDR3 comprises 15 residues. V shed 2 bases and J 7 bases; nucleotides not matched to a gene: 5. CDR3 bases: TGCGCCAGCAGCTTAGGACAGGGGGCGCATAATGAGCAGTTCTTC. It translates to CASSLGQGAHNEQFF.

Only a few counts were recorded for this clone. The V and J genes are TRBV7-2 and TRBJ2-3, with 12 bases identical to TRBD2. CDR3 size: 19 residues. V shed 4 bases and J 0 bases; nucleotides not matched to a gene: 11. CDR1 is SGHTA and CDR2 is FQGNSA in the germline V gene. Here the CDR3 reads CASSSLFALAGGSTDTQYF. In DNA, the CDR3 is TGTGCCAGCAGCTCTCTTTTTGCCCTAGCGGGGGGGAGCACAGATACGCAGTATTTT.

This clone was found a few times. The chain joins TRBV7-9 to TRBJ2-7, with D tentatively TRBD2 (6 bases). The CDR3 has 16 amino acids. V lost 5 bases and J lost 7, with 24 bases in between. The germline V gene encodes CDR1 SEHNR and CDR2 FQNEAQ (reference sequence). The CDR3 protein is CASSPTYGRRVEEQYF. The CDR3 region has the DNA TGTGCCAGCAGCCCAACGTACGGGAGAAGAGTCGAGGAGCAGTACTTC.

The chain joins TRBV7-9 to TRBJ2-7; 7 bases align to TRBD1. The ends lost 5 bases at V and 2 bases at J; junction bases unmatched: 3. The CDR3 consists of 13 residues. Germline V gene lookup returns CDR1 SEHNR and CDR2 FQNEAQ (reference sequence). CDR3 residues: CASSMTGPYEQYF. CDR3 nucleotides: TGTGCCAGCAGCATGACAGGGCCCTACGAGCAGTACTTC.

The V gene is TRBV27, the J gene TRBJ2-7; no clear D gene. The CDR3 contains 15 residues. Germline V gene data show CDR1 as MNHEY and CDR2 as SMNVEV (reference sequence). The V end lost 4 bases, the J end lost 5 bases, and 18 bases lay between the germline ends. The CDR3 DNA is TGTGCCAGCAGTTCCCCCCCGCGAGGCGGCCACGAGCAGTACTTC. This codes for CASSSPPRGGHEQYF.

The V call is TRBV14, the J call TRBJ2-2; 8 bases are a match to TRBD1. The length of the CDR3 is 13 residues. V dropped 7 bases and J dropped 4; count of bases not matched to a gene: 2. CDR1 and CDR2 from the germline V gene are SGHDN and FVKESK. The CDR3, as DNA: TGTGCCAGCACGGACAGGGTCACCGGGGAGCTGTTTTTT. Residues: CASTDRVTGELFF.

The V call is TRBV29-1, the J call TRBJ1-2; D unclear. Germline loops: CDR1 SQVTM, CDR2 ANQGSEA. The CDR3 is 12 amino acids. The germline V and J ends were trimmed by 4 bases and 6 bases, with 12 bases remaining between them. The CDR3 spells CSVGREIDGYTF. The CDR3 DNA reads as TGCAGCGTTGGGAGGGAGATCGATGGCTACACCTTC. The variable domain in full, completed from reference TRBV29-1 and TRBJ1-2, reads SAVISQKPSRDICQRGTSLTIQCQVDSQVTMMFWYRQQPGQSLTLIATANQGSEATYESGFVIDKFPISRPNLTFSTLTVSNMSPEDSSIYLCSVGREIDGYTFGSGTRLTVV.

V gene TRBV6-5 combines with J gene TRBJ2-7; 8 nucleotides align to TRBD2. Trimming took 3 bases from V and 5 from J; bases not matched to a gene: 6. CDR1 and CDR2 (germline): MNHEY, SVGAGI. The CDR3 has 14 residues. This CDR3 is CASSYEVAGNEQYF. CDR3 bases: TGTGCCAGCAGTTATGAGGTAGCGGGAAACGAGCAGTACTTC.

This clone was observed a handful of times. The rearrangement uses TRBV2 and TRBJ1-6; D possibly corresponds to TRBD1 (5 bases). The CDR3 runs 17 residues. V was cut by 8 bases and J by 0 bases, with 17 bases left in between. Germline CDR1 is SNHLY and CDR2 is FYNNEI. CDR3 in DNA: TGTGCCAGCCTGGGCGGGCAGGGAGGCTCCTATAATTCACCCCTCCACTTT. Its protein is CASLGGQGGSYNSPLHF.

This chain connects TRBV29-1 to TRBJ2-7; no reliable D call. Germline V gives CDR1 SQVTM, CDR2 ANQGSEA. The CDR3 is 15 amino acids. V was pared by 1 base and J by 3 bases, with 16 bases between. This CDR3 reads CSVEVQRRKYYEQYF. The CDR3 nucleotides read TGCAGCGTTGAAGTCCAGCGACGGAAGTACTACGAGCAGTACTTC.

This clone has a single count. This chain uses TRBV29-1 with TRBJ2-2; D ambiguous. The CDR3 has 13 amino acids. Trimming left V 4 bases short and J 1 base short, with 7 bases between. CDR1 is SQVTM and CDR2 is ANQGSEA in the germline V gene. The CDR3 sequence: CSVVSGNTGELFF. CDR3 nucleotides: TGCAGCGTTGTTTCCGGGAACACCGGGGAGCTGTTTTTT.

The CDR3: CASSNFPSYEQYF. In nucleotides, the CDR3 is TGTGCCAGCAGCAATTTTCCATCCTACGAGCAGTACTTC. The chain carries TRBV21-1 and TRBJ2-7; the table names TRBD1, a call not compared with the DNA. TRBV21-1 is a known pseudogene. The CDR3 contains 13 residues.

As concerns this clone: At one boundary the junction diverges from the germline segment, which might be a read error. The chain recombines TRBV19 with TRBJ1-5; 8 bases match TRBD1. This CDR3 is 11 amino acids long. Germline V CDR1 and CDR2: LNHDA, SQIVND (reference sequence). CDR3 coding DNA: TGTGCCAGTAGTATAGTAGGGGGACAGGTTTTT. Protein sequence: CASSIVGGQVF.

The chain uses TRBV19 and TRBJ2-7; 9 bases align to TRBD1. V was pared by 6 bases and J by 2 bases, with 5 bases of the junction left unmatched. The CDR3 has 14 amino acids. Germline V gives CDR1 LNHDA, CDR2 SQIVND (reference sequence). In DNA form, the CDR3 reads TGTGCCAGTAGCCAGGGACAGGGCCCCTACGAGCAGTACTTC. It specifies CASSQGQGPYEQYF. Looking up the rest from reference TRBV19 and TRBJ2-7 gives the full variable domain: DGGITQSPKYLFRKEGQNVTLSCEQNLNHDAMYWYRQDPGQGLRLIYYSQIVNDFQKGDIAEGYSVSREKKESFPLTVTSAQKNPTAFYLCASSQGQGPYEQYFGPGTRLTVT.

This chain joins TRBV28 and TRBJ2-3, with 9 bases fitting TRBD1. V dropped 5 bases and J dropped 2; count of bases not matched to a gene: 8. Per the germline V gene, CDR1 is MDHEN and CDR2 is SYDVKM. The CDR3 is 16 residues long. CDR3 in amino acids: CASSNTGTGHTDTQYF. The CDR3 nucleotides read TGTGCCAGCAGTAACACCGGGACAGGGCACACAGATACGCAGTATTTT.

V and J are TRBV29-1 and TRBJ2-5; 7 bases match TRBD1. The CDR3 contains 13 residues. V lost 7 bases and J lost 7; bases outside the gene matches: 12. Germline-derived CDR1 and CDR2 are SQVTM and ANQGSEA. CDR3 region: CSAPGTADGTQYF. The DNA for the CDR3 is TGCAGCGCCCCCGGGACAGCCGATGGGACCCAGTACTTC. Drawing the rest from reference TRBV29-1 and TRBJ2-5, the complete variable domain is SAVISQKPSRDICQRGTSLTIQCQVDSQVTMMFWYRQQPGQSLTLIATANQGSEATYESGFVIDKFPISRPNLTFSTLTVSNMSPEDSSIYLCSAPGTADGTQYFGPGTRLLVL.

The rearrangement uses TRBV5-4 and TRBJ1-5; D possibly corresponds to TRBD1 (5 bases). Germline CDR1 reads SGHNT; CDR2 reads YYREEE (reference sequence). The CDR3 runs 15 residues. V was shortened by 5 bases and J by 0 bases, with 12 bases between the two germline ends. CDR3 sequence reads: CASRKTEYSNQPQHF. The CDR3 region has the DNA TGTGCCAGCAGGAAGACAGAATATAGCAATCAGCCCCAGCATTTT.

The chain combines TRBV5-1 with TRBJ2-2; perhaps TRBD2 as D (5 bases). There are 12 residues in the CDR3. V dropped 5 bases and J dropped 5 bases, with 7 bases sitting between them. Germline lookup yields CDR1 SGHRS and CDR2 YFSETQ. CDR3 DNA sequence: TGCGCCAGCAGGGGAGAAACCGGGGAGCTGTTTTTT. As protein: CASRGETGELFF.

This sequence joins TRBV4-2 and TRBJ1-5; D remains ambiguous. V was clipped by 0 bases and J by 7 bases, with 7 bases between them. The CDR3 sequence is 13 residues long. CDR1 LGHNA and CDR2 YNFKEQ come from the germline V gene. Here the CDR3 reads CASSQELQQPQHF. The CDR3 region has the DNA TGTGCCAGCAGCCAAGAATTGCAGCAGCCCCAGCATTTT.

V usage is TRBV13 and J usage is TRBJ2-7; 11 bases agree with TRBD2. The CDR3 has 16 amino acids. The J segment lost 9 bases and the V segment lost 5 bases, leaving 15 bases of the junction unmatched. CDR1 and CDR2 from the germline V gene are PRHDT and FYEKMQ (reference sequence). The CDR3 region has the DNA TGTGCCAGCAGCCGTGACGGACTAGCGGGTTGGGAGGGGCAGTACTTC. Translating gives CASSRDGLAGWEGQYF.

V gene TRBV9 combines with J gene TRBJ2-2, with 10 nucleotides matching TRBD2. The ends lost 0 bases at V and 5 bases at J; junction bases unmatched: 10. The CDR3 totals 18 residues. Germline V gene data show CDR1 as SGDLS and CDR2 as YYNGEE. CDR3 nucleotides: TGTGCCAGCAGCGTAGGAAATGGTCTAGCGGGAGTTACCGGGGAGCTGTTTTTT. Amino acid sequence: CASSVGNGLAGVTGELFF.

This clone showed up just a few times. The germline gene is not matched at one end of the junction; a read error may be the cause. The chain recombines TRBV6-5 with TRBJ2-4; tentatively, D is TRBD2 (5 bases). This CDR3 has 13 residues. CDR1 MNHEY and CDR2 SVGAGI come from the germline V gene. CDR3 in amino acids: CASSSPAKNSQYF. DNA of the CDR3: TGTGCCAGCTCTAGCCCAGCCAAAAACAGTCAGTACTTC.

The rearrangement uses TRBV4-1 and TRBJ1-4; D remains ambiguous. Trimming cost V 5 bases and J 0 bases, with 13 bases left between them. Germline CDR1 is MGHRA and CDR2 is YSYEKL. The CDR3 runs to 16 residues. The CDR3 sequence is CASSKSETATNEKLFF. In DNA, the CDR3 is TGCGCCAGCAGCAAGAGCGAGACCGCAACTAATGAAAAACTGTTTTTT.

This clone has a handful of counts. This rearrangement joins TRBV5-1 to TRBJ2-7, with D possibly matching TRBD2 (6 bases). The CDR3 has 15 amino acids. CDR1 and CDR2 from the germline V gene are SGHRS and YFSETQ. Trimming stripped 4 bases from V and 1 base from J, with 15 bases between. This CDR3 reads CASSLFGSPSYEQYF. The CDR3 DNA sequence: TGCGCCAGCAGCCTCTTCGGGAGTCCTTCCTACGAGCAGTACTTC.

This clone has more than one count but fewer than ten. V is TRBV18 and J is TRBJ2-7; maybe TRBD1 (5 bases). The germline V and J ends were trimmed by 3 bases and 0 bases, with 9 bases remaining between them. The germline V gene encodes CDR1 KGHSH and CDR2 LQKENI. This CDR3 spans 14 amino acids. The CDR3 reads CASSPDSSSYEQYF. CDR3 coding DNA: TGTGCCAGCTCACCCGACAGTTCCTCCTACGAGCAGTACTTC. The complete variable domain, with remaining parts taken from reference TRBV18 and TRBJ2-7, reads NAGVMQNPRHLVRRRGQEARLRCSPMKGHSHVYWYRQLPEEGLKFMVYLQKENIIDESGMPKERFSAEFPKEGPSILRIQQVVRGDSAAYFCASSPDSSSYEQYFGPGTRLTVT.

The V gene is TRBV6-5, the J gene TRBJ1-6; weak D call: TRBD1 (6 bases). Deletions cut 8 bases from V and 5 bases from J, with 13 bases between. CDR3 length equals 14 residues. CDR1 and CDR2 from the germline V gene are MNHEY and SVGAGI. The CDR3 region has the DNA TGTGCCAGCGGAGGACAGAGGGATAATTCACCCCTCCACTTT. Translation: CASGGQRDNSPLHF.